These 26 T cell receptor beta chains were sequenced from one sample in a study of blood T cell repertoires in COVID-19. Data came from immunoSEQ multiplex PCR; TCRdb stores just in-frame clones and leaves some out. The table shows 130,000 to 150,000 clones, with roughly 80% occurring only once. The sequencing sample was made of peripheral blood. These receptors all come from a woman older than 75 with acute or convalescent COVID-19.

The genes are TRBV7-3 and TRBJ1-1, with unresolved D. The V gene lost 0 bases and the J gene lost 5 bases, with 19 bases spanning the gap. Germline-derived CDR1 and CDR2 are SGHTA and FQGTGA. The CDR3 sequence is 17 residues long. CDR3 loop: CASSLTLGNSPGTEAFF. The CDR3 DNA is TGTGCCAGCAGCTTAACGTTAGGAAACAGCCCGGGAACTGAAGCTTTCTTT.

J is TRBJ2-2 and V is TRBV7-2; possible D gene TRBD1, 7 bases. The CDR3 is 16 residues long. V dropped 5 bases and J dropped 5 bases, with 18 bases sitting between them. CDR1 is SGHTA, CDR2 FQGNSA, per germline. In DNA form, the CDR3 reads TGTGCCAGCAGCATAGGGGCAGGGGGAGGTACCGGGGAGCTGTTTTTT. Amino acids: CASSIGAGGGTGELFF.

This clone was found once. The J gene is TRBJ1-1, the V gene TRBV19; D is undetermined. V gave up 4 bases and J gave up 7 bases, with 13 bases separating them. The CDR3 spans 13 residues. Germline values: CDR1 LNHDA, CDR2 SQIVND (reference sequence). The CDR3 DNA reads TGTGCCAGTAGTAAGGATGCCGGGATTGAAGCTTTCTTT. This encodes CASSKDAGIEAFF.

The V gene is TRBV19, the J gene TRBJ1-4; a weak D match, TRBD1 (6 bases). The V end lost 9 bases, the J end lost 7 bases, and 21 bases lay between the germline ends. The germline CDR1 and CDR2 sequences are LNHDA and SQIVND (reference sequence). The CDR3 loop spans 15 amino acids. The CDR3 is CASTGTLIRGEKLFF. The CDR3 nucleotides read TGTGCCAGCACAGGGACGTTGATCCGGGGTGAAAAACTGTTTTTT.

This chain joins TRBV18 and TRBJ1-1, with 8 bases fitting TRBD1. Germline loops: CDR1 KGHSH, CDR2 LQKENI. Trimming cost V 4 bases and J 8 bases; bases outside gene matches: 6. The CDR3 contains 13 residues. CDR3 in DNA: TGTGCCAGCTCACACGACAGGGGACTAGAAGCTTTCTTT. This gives the protein CASSHDRGLEAFF.

The chain joins TRBV10-3 to TRBJ1-2; 7 bases are shared with TRBD1. J was trimmed by 2 bases and V by 4 bases; bases with no gene match: 10. The CDR3 has 16 amino acids. The germline CDR1 and CDR2 sequences are ENHRY and SYGVKD. CDR3 residues: CAISALATGPNYGYTF. Here the CDR3 DNA reads TGTGCCATCAGTGCCCTCGCGACAGGGCCCAACTATGGCTACACCTTC.

This clone has only a few counts. The chain has TRBV27 and TRBJ1-1, with D perhaps matching TRBD1 (5 bases). Trimming removed 7 bases at V and 4 bases at J, with 16 bases between. The V gene's germline CDR1 is MNHEY and CDR2 SMNVEV (reference sequence). The CDR3 spans 14 residues. The CDR3 loop reads CASIQWGGFTEAFF. As DNA, the CDR3 is TGTGCCAGCATCCAATGGGGGGGATTCACTGAAGCTTTCTTT.

This chain joins TRBV4-1 and TRBJ2-2; TRBD2 is a possible D gene (5 bases). The CDR3 has 14 amino acids. V dropped 3 bases and J dropped 7 bases, with 12 bases sitting between them. CDR1 is MGHRA, CDR2 YSYEKL, per germline. CDR3 nucleotides: TGCGCCAGCAGCCAGGACTCATCTGACGGGGAGCTGTTTTTT. Translating gives CASSQDSSDGELFF.

Remarks on this clone: One end of the junction is discordant with germline, which a read error may explain. Other DNA sequences in the sample encode the same CDR3. CDR3 protein: CASSFQLAETQYF. The CDR3 coding sequence is TGTGCTAGCAGCTTCCAACTAGCGGAGACCCAGTACTTC. The chain employs TRBV7-2 and TRBJ2-5; 7 bases align to TRBD2. The CDR3 has 13 residues. The germline V gene has CDR1 SGHTA and CDR2 FQGNSA.

This clone has a handful of counts. V gene TRBV10-3 combines with J gene TRBJ2-5; 10 positions match TRBD2. From germline, CDR1 is ENHRY and CDR2 SYGVKD. This CDR3 is 17 amino acids long. J lost 4 bases, V lost 6 bases, and 14 bases had no gene match. The CDR3 coding sequence is TGTGCCATCAGAGAAACTATTACTAGCGGGGAGGCAGAGACCCAGTACTTC. This translates into CAIRETITSGEAETQYF.

This clone was recorded a few times. This chain uses TRBV7-3 with TRBJ1-6; possible D gene TRBD1, 6 bases. Germline V gene sequence: CDR1 SGHTA, CDR2 FQGTGA. This CDR3 comprises 14 residues. Trimming took off 5 bases at V and 6 bases at J, with 11 bases between the two ends. CDR3 in DNA: TGTGCCAGCAGCAGGGGGACCTTTAATTCACCCCTCCACTTT. It is translated as CASSRGTFNSPLHF.

The chain employs TRBV4-1 and TRBJ1-5; possibly TRBD1 for D (5 bases). The CDR3 length is 16 residues. Germline values: CDR1 MGHRA, CDR2 YSYEKL. V lost 1 base, J lost 4 bases, and 14 bases lay in between. This chain's CDR3 is CASSQVGRRLNQPQHF. For the CDR3, the DNA is TGCGCCAGCAGCCAAGTGGGGCGCAGATTAAATCAGCCCCAGCATTTT.

This rearrangement joins TRBV6-5 to TRBJ2-7; D may be TRBD1 (6 bases). The CDR3 loop spans 13 amino acids. CDR1 MNHEY and CDR2 SVGAGI come from the germline V gene. V was pared by 6 bases and J by 2 bases, with 11 bases between. The CDR3 loop reads CASRTWTAYEQYF. CDR3 nucleotide sequence: TGTGCCAGCAGAACTTGGACAGCCTACGAGCAGTACTTC.

The J gene is TRBJ2-6, the V gene TRBV24-1, with D possibly being TRBD1 (6 bases). Trimming shortened V by 3 bases and J by 0 bases, and 11 bases separated the two germline ends. CDR3 length: 17 residues. CDR1 and CDR2 (germline): KGHDR, SFDVKD. CDR3 in DNA: TGTGCCACCAGTGATACTACAGGGCCCTCTGGGGCCAACGTCCTGACTTTC. It specifies CATSDTTGPSGANVLTF.

In this sample, this clone turned up a few times. This rearrangement joins TRBV7-9 to TRBJ2-3; TRBD2 might be the D (6 bases). Trimming removed 5 bases at V and 5 bases at J, with 20 bases between. The CDR3 is 16 amino acids. CDR1 is SEHNR, CDR2 FQNEAQ, per germline (reference sequence). CDR3 loop: CASSTSRLVGRDTQYF. As DNA, the CDR3 is TGTGCCAGCAGCACTAGTCGACTAGTGGGCAGAGATACGCAGTATTTT.

The chain joins TRBV15 to TRBJ2-3; the match to TRBD1 covers 8 bases. Germline CDR1 is LNHNV and CDR2 is YYDKDF (reference sequence). CDR3 length: 14 residues. J lost 11 bases, V lost 2 bases, and 9 bases had no gene match. The DNA for the CDR3 is TGTGCCACCAGCAGACTTAATCAGGGGGCCGGGCAGTATTTT. Its translation is CATSRLNQGAGQYF.

The genes are TRBV30 and TRBJ1-1, with D possibly TRBD1 on 6 matching bases. CDR1 and CDR2 from the germline V gene are GTSNPN and SVGIG (reference sequence). The CDR3 length is 13 residues. The CDR3 is CARRRTVNTEAFF. In DNA form, the CDR3 reads TGTGCGCGGAGGCGGACAGTGAACACTGAAGCTTTCTTT.

V gene TRBV5-1 combines with J gene TRBJ1-2, with D possibly matching TRBD1 (5 bases). CDR1 and CDR2 from the germline V gene are SGHRS and YFSETQ. Trimming removed 2 bases at V and 0 bases at J, with 17 bases between. CDR3 length: 17 residues. The CDR3 sequence: CASSLEPAGGANYGYTF. The DNA for the CDR3 is TGCGCCAGCAGCTTAGAACCGGCGGGGGGGGCTAACTATGGCTACACCTTC.

This chain joins TRBV7-8 and TRBJ2-7; 7 nucleotides line up with TRBD1. CDR3 length: 16 residues. V shed 4 bases and J 4 bases; nucleotides not matched to a gene: 13. Germline V gives CDR1 SGHVS, CDR2 FQNEAQ. The CDR3 spells CASSSKAPGQPYEQYF. DNA for the CDR3: TGTGCCAGCAGCTCCAAAGCCCCGGGACAGCCGTACGAGCAGTACTTC.

This rearrangement joins TRBV18 to TRBJ1-5; 7 bases agree with TRBD1. The germline CDR1 and CDR2 sequences are KGHSH and LQKENI. V was pared by 3 bases and J by 3 bases, with 11 bases of the junction left unmatched. The CDR3 has 17 amino acids. In nucleotides, the CDR3 is TGTGCCAGCTCACCGGATCTAAACAGGGGATACAATCAGCCCCAGCATTTT. Encoded protein: CASSPDLNRGYNQPQHF.

This chain joins TRBV6-5 and TRBJ2-7; 9 nucleotides align to TRBD1. This CDR3 spans 15 amino acids. Trimming cost V 2 bases and J 3 bases; bases outside gene matches: 5. Germline V gives CDR1 MNHEY, CDR2 SVGAGI. CDR3 nucleotide sequence: TGTGCCAGCAGTTACGCGGACAGGGGAGGCTACGAGCAGTACTTC. It yields the protein CASSYADRGGYEQYF.

This chain connects TRBV7-9 to TRBJ1-4; tentatively, D is TRBD1 (5 bases). Germline CDR1 reads SEHNR; CDR2 reads FQNEAQ (reference sequence). This CDR3 comprises 16 residues. V was cut by 3 bases and J by 0 bases, with 11 bases left in between. The CDR3, as DNA: TGTGCCAGCAGCTTGGGGCAGACAACAACTAATGAAAAACTGTTTTTT. Translation: CASSLGQTTTNEKLFF.

The chain recombines TRBV4-3 with TRBJ1-2, with D perhaps matching TRBD1 (6 bases). Trimming took 1 base from V and 5 from J, leaving 17 bases between them. Germline V gene data show CDR1 as LGHNA and CDR2 as YSLEER. The CDR3 spans 16 residues. CDR3 coding DNA: TGCGCCAGCAGCCAAGTCTCAGGGGCCCCACTATATGGCTACACCTTC. Its translation is CASSQVSGAPLYGYTF.

The V gene is TRBV2, the J gene TRBJ1-1; D remains ambiguous. The CDR3 has 15 amino acids. V was cut by 7 bases and J by 1 base, with 16 bases left in between. Germline lookup yields CDR1 SNHLY and CDR2 FYNNEI. For the CDR3, the DNA is TGTGCCAGCATCCAGGTGGCGAGTCGGAACACTGAAGCTTTCTTT. As protein: CASIQVASRNTEAFF.

This chain connects TRBV5-1 to TRBJ2-2; a weak D match, TRBD2 (5 bases). Looked up from germline, CDR1 is SGHRS and CDR2 is YFSETQ. The CDR3 covers 17 residues. Trimming took 0 bases from V and 6 from J, leaving 18 bases between them. The CDR3 sequence is CASSLEGLGRGAGELFF. DNA of the CDR3: TGCGCCAGCAGCTTGGAAGGATTGGGGAGAGGCGCCGGGGAGCTGTTTTTT. The whole variable domain, remainder taken from reference TRBV5-1 and TRBJ2-2, is KAGVTQTPRYLIKTRGQQVTLSCSPISGHRSVSWYQQTPGQGLQFLFEYFSETQRNKGNFPGRFSGRQFSNSRSEMNVSTLELGDSALYLCASSLEGLGRGAGELFFGEGSRLTVL.

The chain couples TRBV7-3 to TRBJ2-5, with 11 positions matching TRBD2. This CDR3 is built from 17 residues. From germline, CDR1 is SGHTA and CDR2 FQGTGA. V was pared by 0 bases and J by 4 bases, with 7 bases of the junction left unmatched. CDR3: CASSLTPLAGGRETQYF. The CDR3, as DNA: TGTGCCAGCAGCTTAACCCCCCTAGCGGGGGGCCGAGAGACCCAGTACTTC.